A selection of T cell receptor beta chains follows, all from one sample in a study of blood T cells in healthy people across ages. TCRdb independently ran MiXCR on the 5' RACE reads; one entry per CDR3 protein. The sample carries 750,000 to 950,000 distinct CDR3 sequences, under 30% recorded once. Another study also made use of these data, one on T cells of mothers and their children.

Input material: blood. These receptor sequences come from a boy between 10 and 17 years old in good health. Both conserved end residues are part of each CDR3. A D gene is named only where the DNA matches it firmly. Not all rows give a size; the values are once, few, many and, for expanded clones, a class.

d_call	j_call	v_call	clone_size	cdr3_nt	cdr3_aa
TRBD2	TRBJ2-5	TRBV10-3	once	TGTGCCATCAGTGGGACTAGCGGGGGACTTAAAGAGACCCAGTACTTC	CAISGTSGGLKETQYF
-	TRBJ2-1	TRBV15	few	TGTGCCACCAGCAGAGGCCGAAACTCCTACAATGAGCAGTTCTTC	CATSRGRNSYNEQFF
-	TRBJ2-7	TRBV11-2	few	TGTGCCAGCAGCCCAAGGACGTCCCCATCCTACGAGCAGTACTTC	CASSPRTSPSYEQYF
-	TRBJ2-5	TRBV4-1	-	TGCGCCAGCAGCCAAGATGGACAGCCTGGTAGGGCCCAGTACTTC	CASSQDGQPGRAQYF
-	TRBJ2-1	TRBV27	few	TGTGCCAGCACCTCAGGTTTGTACAGGGCGGATGAGCAGTTCTTC	CASTSGLYRADEQFF
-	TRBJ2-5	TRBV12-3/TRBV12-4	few	TGTGCCAGCAGTTTAGATAGCGCCGAGACCCAGTACTTC	CASSLDSAETQYF
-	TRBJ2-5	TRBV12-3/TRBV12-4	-	TGTGCCAGCAGTCCCGCGGCCGGAGGGGAGACCCAGTACTTC	CASSPAAGGETQYF
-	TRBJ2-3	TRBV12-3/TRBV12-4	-	TGTGCCAGCAGTTTACTGGGGAGAGGGAGAGCAGATGTGGAGTATTTT	CASSLLGRGRADVEYF
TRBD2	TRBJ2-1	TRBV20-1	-	TGCAGTGCTAGAGGGGGAATGGCGGGGGGACCCTACAATGAGCAGTTCTTC	CSARGGMAGGPYNEQFF
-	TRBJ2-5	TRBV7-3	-	TGTGCCAGCAGCTTATATGGGGGGGGCTCAGATGAGACCCAGTACTTC	CASSLYGGGSDETQYF
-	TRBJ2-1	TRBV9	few	TGTGCCAGCAGCGGGGGGACCTACAATGAGCAGTTCTTC	CASSGGTYNEQFF
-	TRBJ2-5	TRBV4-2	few	TGTGCCAGCAGCCCCCGGGTAGCGGTATACGAGACCCAGTACTTC	CASSPRVAVYETQYF
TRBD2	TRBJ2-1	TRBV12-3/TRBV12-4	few	TGTGCCAGCAGTTTAAGCTCGGCTAGCGGGACCTACAATGAGCAGTTCTTC	CASSLSSASGTYNEQFF
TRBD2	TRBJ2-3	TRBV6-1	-	TGTGCCAGCAGCCTTTCGGGGGTAGCGGGGGCAGGAGATACGCAGTATTTT	CASSLSGVAGAGDTQYF
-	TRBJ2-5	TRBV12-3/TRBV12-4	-	TGTGCCAGCAGTTGGGCTAGGGGGGAGACCCAGTACTTC	CASSWARGETQYF
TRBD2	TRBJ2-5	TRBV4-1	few	TGCGCCAGCAGCCTCGGCCGCGCGGGGGGGCCGGTTCAAGAGACCCAGTACTTC	CASSLGRAGGPVQETQYF
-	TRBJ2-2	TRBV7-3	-	TGTGCCAGCAGCGATATAACCGGGGAGCTGTTTTTT	CASSDITGELFF
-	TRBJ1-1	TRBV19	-	TGTGCCAGTAGTATCCGGGACACCATTGAAGCTTTCTTT	CASSIRDTIEAFF
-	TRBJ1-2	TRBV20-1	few	TGCAGTGCCGCGGACCGAGCTAACTATGGCTACACCTTC	CSAADRANYGYTF